In its sample, the clone carrying this T cell receptor (beta chain) was seen a few times. The sorted Tregs were CD4+CD25+CD127-/low cells. This CDR3 is built from 13 residues. Germline loops: CDR1 MGHDK, CDR2 SYGVNS. Trimming shortened V by 3 bases and J by 1 base, and 7 bases separated the two germline ends. TCRdb fed the 5' RACE reads into MiXCR, producing one record per CDR3 protein. The sample records about 57,000 distinct CDR3 sequences, about 25% being singletons. The receptor's source is a female donor with breast cancer. The J gene is TRBJ2-7, the V gene TRBV25-1; the D gene is possibly TRBD1 (6 bases). What was sequenced was tumor-infiltrating Tregs sorted from the breast tumor. This chain's CDR3 is CASSDQGSYEQYF. Written as DNA, the CDR3 is TGTGCCAGCAGTGACCAGGGGTCCTACGAGCAGTACTTC.